This T cell receptor beta chain was profiled in a study of T cell changes during pregnancy in multiple sclerosis. V was clipped by 5 bases and J by 5 bases, with 14 bases between them. Looked up from germline, CDR1 is SEHNR and CDR2 is FQNEAQ (reference sequence). The CDR3 has 14 amino acids. Using immunoSEQ multiplex PCR, the repertoire was profiled, and TCRdb retains in-frame clones only, with some absent. This sample has 15,000 to 18,000 clones, with 65% to 90% found just once. By proportion, this clone is medium-sized. This rearrangement joins TRBV7-9 to TRBJ2-3, with a weak D call TRBD2 (5 bases). This specimen consisted of CD8+ T cells from peripheral blood mononuclear cells, obtained after pregnancy. The source is a female donor in good health, enrolled as a control in a pregnancy study. The CDR3 here is CASSLLSGEDTQYF. CDR3 bases: TGTGCCAGCAGCCTCCTCTCCGGGGAAGATACGCAGTATTTT. Based on the CDR3 plus reference TRBV7-9 and TRBJ2-3, the full variable domain is DTGVSQNPRHKITKRGQNVTFRCDPISEHNRLYWYRQTLGQGPEFLTYFQNEAQLEKSRLLSDRFSAERPKGSFSTLEIQRTEQGDSAMYLCASSLLSGEDTQYFGPGTRLTVL.